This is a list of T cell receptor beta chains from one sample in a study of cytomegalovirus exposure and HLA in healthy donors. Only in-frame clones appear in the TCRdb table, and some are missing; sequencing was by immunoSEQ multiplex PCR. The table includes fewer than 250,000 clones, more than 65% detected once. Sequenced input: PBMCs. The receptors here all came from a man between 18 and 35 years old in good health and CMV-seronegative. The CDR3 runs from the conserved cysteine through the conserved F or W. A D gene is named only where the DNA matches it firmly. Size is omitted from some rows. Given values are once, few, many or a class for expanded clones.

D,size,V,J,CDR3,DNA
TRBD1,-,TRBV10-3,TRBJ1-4,CAISPTGGEKLFF,TGTGCCATCAGCCCGACAGGGGGTGAAAAACTGTTTTTT
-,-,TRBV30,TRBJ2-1,CAWSAIIDNEQFF,TGTGCCTGGAGCGCCATAATAGACAATGAGCAGTTCTTC
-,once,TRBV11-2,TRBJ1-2,CASSLRWNYGYTF,TGTGCCAGCAGCTTACGGTGGAACTATGGCTACACCTTC
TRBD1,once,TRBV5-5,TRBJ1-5,CASSDRGNQPQHF,TGTGCCAGCAGCGACAGGGGCAATCAGCCCCAGCATTTT
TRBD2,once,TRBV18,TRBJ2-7,CASSSLHGGWEQYF,TGTGCCAGCTCATCGCTACACGGGGGGTGGGAGCAGTACTTC
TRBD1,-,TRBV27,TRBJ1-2,CASSYSLRGRHGYTF,TGTGCCAGCAGTTACTCCCTCAGGGGGCGCCATGGCTACACCTTC
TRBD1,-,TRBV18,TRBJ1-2,CASSPPLAGGGYGYTF,TGTGCCAGCTCACCACCGTTAGCAGGGGGAGGCTATGGCTACACCTTC
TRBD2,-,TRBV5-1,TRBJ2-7,CASSLASSGRISYEQYF,TGCGCCAGCAGCTTGGCTTCTAGCGGGAGGATCTCCTACGAGCAGTACTTC
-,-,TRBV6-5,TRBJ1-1,CASSYKEQGTEAFF,TGTGCCAGCAGTTATAAAGAACAGGGTACAGAAGCTTTCTTT
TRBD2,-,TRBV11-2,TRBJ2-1,CASSFSGSGDEQFF,TGTGCCAGCAGCTTTAGCGGGAGTGGGGATGAGCAGTTCTTC
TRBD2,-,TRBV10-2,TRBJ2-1,CASGITSGMSGEQFF,TGCGCCAGCGGTATTACTAGCGGGATGTCGGGTGAGCAGTTCTTC
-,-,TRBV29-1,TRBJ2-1,CSVESQGEDEQFF,TGCAGCGTTGAAAGTCAGGGTGAAGACGAGCAGTTCTTC
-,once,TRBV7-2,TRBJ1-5,CASSLGSGLNSNQPQHF,TGTGCCAGCAGCTTAGGATCAGGCCTTAATAGCAATCAGCCCCAGCATTTT
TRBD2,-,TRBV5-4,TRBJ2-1,CASTQTSGRVIGEQFF,TGTGCCAGCACTCAGACCAGCGGGAGGGTTATTGGGGAGCAGTTCTTC
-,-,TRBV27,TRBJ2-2,CASRLPGPNTGELFF,TGTGCCAGCAGGTTGCCCGGTCCGAACACCGGGGAGCTGTTTTTT
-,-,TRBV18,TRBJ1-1,CASSPRVQNTEAFF,TGTGCCAGCTCACCTCGGGTACAGAACACTGAAGCTTTCTTT
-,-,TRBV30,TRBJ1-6,CAWSSSHNSPLHF,TGTGCCTGGAGTTCGAGCCATAATTCACCCCTCCACTTT
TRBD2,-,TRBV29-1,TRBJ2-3,CSVEKTSGATDTQYF,TGCAGCGTTGAAAAGACTAGCGGGGCCACAGATACGCAGTATTTT
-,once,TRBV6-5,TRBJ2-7,CASSYSFGGRYEQYF,TGTGCCAGCAGTTACTCGTTTGGCGGCCGCTACGAGCAGTACTTC
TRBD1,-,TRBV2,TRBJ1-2,CAAGGQSTYGYTF,TGTGCCGCAGGGGGGCAGAGCACCTATGGCTACACCTTC
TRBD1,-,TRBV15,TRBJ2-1,CATSPIRGRGIYNEQFF,TGTGCCACCAGCCCGATTCGGGGCAGGGGGATTTACAATGAGCAGTTCTTC
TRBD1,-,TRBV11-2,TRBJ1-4,CASSLWDRGGEKLFF,TGTGCCAGCAGCCTTTGGGACAGGGGTGGTGAAAAACTGTTTTTT
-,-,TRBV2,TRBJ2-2,CASSAGGGPVDTGELFF,TGTGCCAGCAGTGCGGGAGGGGGCCCCGTGGACACCGGGGAGCTGTTTTTT
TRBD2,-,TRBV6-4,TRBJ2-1,CASSREGGEGPYNEQFF,TGTGCCAGCAGCCGCGAGGGCGGGGAGGGCCCCTACAATGAGCAGTTCTTC
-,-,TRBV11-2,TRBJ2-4,CASSLGHLTNIQYF,TGTGCCAGCAGCCTTGGGCATCTTACGAACATTCAGTACTTC
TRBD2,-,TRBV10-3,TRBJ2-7,CAISEWDGEGITYEQYF,TGTGCCATCAGTGAGTGGGACGGGGAGGGGATAACCTACGAGCAGTACTTC
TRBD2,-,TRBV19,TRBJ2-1,CASSINSGRHNEQFF,TGTGCCAGTAGCATAAATAGCGGGAGACACAATGAGCAGTTCTTC
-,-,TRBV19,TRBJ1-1,CASAGHLEAFF,TGTGCCAGTGCTGGACATCTTGAAGCTTTCTTT
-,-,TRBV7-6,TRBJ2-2,CASSRVVGGNTGELFF,TGTGCCAGCAGCAGAGTCGTTGGCGGGAACACCGGGGAGCTGTTTTTT
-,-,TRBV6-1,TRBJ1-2,CASSISGVSGYTF,TGTGCCAGCAGTATTTCAGGGGTGAGTGGCTACACCTTC
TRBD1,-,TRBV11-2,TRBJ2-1,CASSFGQAPYNEQFF,TGTGCCAGCAGCTTCGGACAGGCCCCCTACAATGAGCAGTTCTTC
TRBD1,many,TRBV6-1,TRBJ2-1,CASSEKTGGADEQFF,TGTGCCAGCAGTGAAAAGACAGGGGGCGCGGATGAGCAGTTCTTC
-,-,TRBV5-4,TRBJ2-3,CASSLPSRTDTQYF,TGTGCCAGCAGCTTGCCTAGCCGCACAGATACGCAGTATTTT
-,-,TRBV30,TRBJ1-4,CAWSETQGLEKLFF,TGTGCCTGGAGCGAGACGCAGGGGCTGGAAAAACTGTTTTTT
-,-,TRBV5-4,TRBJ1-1,CASSFDSNTEAFF,TGTGCCAGCAGCTTCGACAGTAACACTGAAGCTTTCTTT
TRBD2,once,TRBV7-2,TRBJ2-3,CASSLAGGGTHTQYF,TGTGCCAGCAGCCTAGCGGGAGGCGGTACACATACGCAGTATTTT
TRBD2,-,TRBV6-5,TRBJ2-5,CASHRKAGGLETQYF,TGTGCCAGCCACCGGAAGGCGGGAGGTCTGGAGACCCAGTACTTC
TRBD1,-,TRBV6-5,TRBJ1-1,CASSSLGTGNTEAFF,TGTGCCAGCAGTTCTCTCGGGACAGGGAACACTGAAGCTTTCTTT